A selection of T cell receptor beta chains follows, all from one sample in a study of blood T cell repertoires in COVID-19. Repertoires were generated with immunoSEQ multiplex PCR, while TCRdb's copy carries only in-frame clones and drops some. The sample lists about 260,000 clones; more than 80% were seen once. The source material was peripheral blood. These receptors all come from a woman between 40 and 50 years old with acute or convalescent COVID-19. CDR3s include the opening cysteine and the closing phenylalanine or tryptophan. A D gene is named only where the DNA matches it firmly. Clone sizes are given selectively: once, few, many, or a class where the clone is expanded.

>TRBV9|TRBJ1-3|.|.
CASSPRLAGDTIYF
TGTGCCAGCAGCCCCCGGTTGGCGGGTGACACCATATATTTT
>TRBV29-1|TRBJ1-5|.|.
CSVPGQQNQPQHF
TGCAGCGTTCCCGGACAGCAGAATCAGCCCCAGCATTTT
>TRBV3-1/TRBV3-2|TRBJ2-2|.|.
CASRLGLSNGELFF
TGTGCCAGCAGACTCGGACTCAGCAACGGGGAGCTGTTTTTT
>TRBV6-6|TRBJ1-4|.|.
CASSPPGSEKLFF
TGTGCCAGCAGCCCCCCGGGGAGTGAAAAACTGTTTTTT
>TRBV5-4|TRBJ2-1|.|.
CASSVQGPSYNEQFF
TGTGCCAGCAGCGTACAGGGCCCCTCCTACAATGAGCAGTTCTTC
>TRBV4-2|TRBJ1-2|TRBD1|.
CASSQEDRGGSRYGYTF
TGTGCCAGCAGCCAAGAGGACAGGGGAGGAAGTAGATATGGCTACACCTTC
>TRBV7-8|TRBJ1-4|TRBD1|.
CASSRNRGQATNEKLFF
TGTGCCAGCAGCCGGAACAGGGGGCAGGCTACTAATGAAAAACTGTTTTTT
>TRBV9|TRBJ2-5|.|few
CASSVTGTPGTQYF
TGTGCCAGCAGCGTGACAGGGACTCCGGGGACCCAGTACTTC
>TRBV29-1|TRBJ1-1|.|few
CSVADSYEAFF
TGCAGCGTTGCCGACAGTTATGAAGCTTTCTTT
>TRBV2|TRBJ1-2|TRBD1|.
CASSGLGQNYGYTF
TGTGCCAGCAGTGGCTTGGGACAGAACTATGGCTACACCTTC
>TRBV15|TRBJ1-5|TRBD1|.
CATSSGTGALNQPQHF
TGTGCCACCAGTTCAGGGACAGGGGCTTTAAATCAGCCCCAGCATTTT
>TRBV28|TRBJ1-2|TRBD1|.
CASSPRDRVSYGYTF
TGTGCCAGCAGCCCCCGGGACAGGGTGAGCTATGGCTACACCTTC
>TRBV24-1|TRBJ1-3|TRBD1|.
CATSDAPGQGPSGNTIYF
TGTGCCACCAGTGATGCCCCGGGACAGGGTCCCTCTGGAAACACCATATATTTT
>TRBV6-5|TRBJ1-6|.|.
CASIAGAGNSPLHF
TGTGCCAGCATAGCGGGGGCGGGAAATTCACCCCTCCACTTT
>TRBV24-1|TRBJ2-3|.|.
CATSDVRSTDTQYF
TGTGCCACCAGTGATGTCAGGAGCACAGATACGCAGTATTTT
>TRBV10-3|TRBJ2-4|.|.
CAIRGEENIQYF
TGTGCCATCAGAGGAGAGGAAAACATTCAGTACTTC
>TRBV5-4|TRBJ2-3|TRBD2|.
CALRASGGADTQYF
TGTGCCCTCAGGGCTAGCGGGGGCGCGGATACGCAGTATTTT
>TRBV6-4|TRBJ1-2|.|.
CASSATLGGEYYGYTF
TGTGCCAGCAGCGCAACCCTGGGGGGGGAGTACTATGGCTACACCTTC
>TRBV27|TRBJ1-2|.|.
CASSAPGEGYTF
TGTGCCAGCAGTGCGCCGGGAGAAGGCTACACCTTC
>TRBV27|TRBJ2-3|.|.
CASSLDSAGSSSTDTQYF
TGTGCCAGCAGTTTAGATTCGGCCGGGTCATCTAGCACAGATACGCAGTATTTT
>TRBV1|TRBJ2-5|.|.
CTSSQDKDSYQETQYF
TGCACCAGCAGCCAAGATAAGGACTCCTACCAAGAGACCCAGTACTTC
>TRBV30|TRBJ1-2|.|.
CASPRGGQSANYGYTF
TGTGCCTCCCCCCGGGGAGGTCAGTCGGCTAACTATGGCTACACCTTC
>TRBV19|TRBJ1-2|.|few
CASSMSIVGIYGYTF
TGTGCCAGTAGTATGAGTATAGTGGGCATCTATGGCTACACCTTC
>TRBV3-1/TRBV3-2|TRBJ1-1|.|.
CASSQGQNTEAFF
TGTGCCAGCAGCCAGGGCCAGAACACTGAAGCTTTCTTT
>TRBV15|TRBJ1-4|.|.
CATSRGGHLNEKLFF
TGTGCCACCAGCAGGGGAGGGCACCTTAATGAAAAACTGTTTTTT
>TRBV3-1/TRBV3-2|TRBJ2-3|.|.
CASSSLATYRDTQYF
TGTGCCAGCAGCAGCCTAGCGACCTATAGGGATACGCAGTATTTT
>TRBV6-5|TRBJ2-5|.|.
CASRRARGQETQYF
TGTGCCAGCAGAAGGGCGCGGGGACAAGAGACCCAGTACTTC
>TRBV6-5|TRBJ1-1|.|.
CASSPFLGDTEAFF
TGTGCCAGCAGCCCGTTTCTAGGGGACACTGAAGCTTTCTTT
>TRBV9|TRBJ1-1|TRBD1|.
CASSPAPDRVTEAFF
TGTGCCAGCAGCCCAGCTCCGGACAGGGTGACTGAAGCTTTCTTT
>TRBV2|TRBJ2-5|TRBD1|.
CASSEARTGGVETQYF
TGTGCCAGCAGTGAGGCCCGGACAGGGGGCGTAGAGACCCAGTACTTC
>TRBV5-6|TRBJ1-5|.|.
CASSLTGSAQPQHF
TGTGCCAGCAGCTTAACGGGGTCCGCTCAGCCCCAGCATTTT
>TRBV9|TRBJ1-2|TRBD1|.
CASSAGGQLGYGYTF
TGTGCCAGCAGCGCCGGGGGACAGTTGGGCTATGGCTACACCTTC
>TRBV7-2|TRBJ2-1|TRBD1|.
CASSLGAGGNEQFF
TGTGCCAGCAGCTTAGGGGCAGGGGGCAATGAGCAGTTCTTC
>TRBV2|TRBJ1-2|.|few
CASRQTNYGYTF
TGTGCCAGCAGACAGACCAACTATGGCTACACCTTC
>TRBV7-3|TRBJ2-2|.|.
CASSSPGMILNTGELFF
TGTGCCAGCAGCTCCCCCGGTATGATCCTTAACACCGGGGAGCTGTTTTTT
>TRBV5-4|TRBJ1-2|TRBD1|.
CASSNKGQGPNYGYTF
TGTGCCAGCAGCAACAAGGGACAGGGACCTAACTATGGCTACACCTTC
>TRBV30|TRBJ1-5|TRBD1|.
CAWSSRQGGNQPQHF
TGTGCCTGGAGTTCCCGACAGGGGGGGAATCAGCCCCAGCATTTT
>TRBV9|TRBJ1-4|TRBD1|.
CASSPQGRGNEKLFF
TGTGCCAGCAGCCCACAGGGGCGCGGAAATGAAAAACTGTTTTTT
>TRBV2|TRBJ1-1|TRBD1|.
CASRSGQTSVTEAFF
TGTGCCAGCAGATCGGGACAGACATCGGTCACTGAAGCTTTCTTT
>TRBV3-1/TRBV3-2|TRBJ1-2|.|.
CASSTGTLGSGYTF
TGTGCCAGCAGTACCGGGACACTAGGTAGCGGCTACACCTTC
>TRBV3-1/TRBV3-2|TRBJ1-1|.|.
CASSPLAVNTEAFF
TGTGCCAGCAGTCCCTTGGCAGTGAACACTGAAGCTTTCTTT
>TRBV5-4|TRBJ2-1|TRBD2|.
CASSVRGGIINEQFF
TGTGCCAGCAGCGTACGGGGGGGCATTATCAATGAGCAGTTCTTC
>TRBV10-3|TRBJ1-2|.|.
CAISESTANYGYTF
TGTGCCATCAGTGAGTCGACAGCTAACTATGGCTACACCTTC
>TRBV19|TRBJ2-5|.|.
CASSIDRGGGIDTQYF
TGTGCCAGTAGTATAGATCGGGGCGGAGGGATAGATACCCAGTACTTC
>TRBV12-3/TRBV12-4|TRBJ1-6|.|.
CASSLNGGPLHF
TGTGCCAGCAGTTTAAACGGGGGGCCCCTCCACTTT
>TRBV11-2|TRBJ1-5|.|.
CASSLEGGGNQPQHF
TGTGCCAGCAGCTTAGAAGGGGGTGGCAATCAGCCCCAGCATTTT
>TRBV19|TRBJ1-1|.|.
CASRPQGIGAEAFF
TGTGCCAGTAGACCCCAGGGGATTGGGGCTGAAGCTTTCTTT
>TRBV4-1|TRBJ1-2|.|.
CASSQGTGASNYGYTF
TGCGCCAGCAGCCAAGGAACTGGGGCCTCTAACTATGGCTACACCTTC
>TRBV13|TRBJ1-1|TRBD1|.
CASSLQGATEAFF
TGTGCCAGCAGCTTGCAGGGGGCGACTGAAGCTTTCTTT
>TRBV24-1|TRBJ2-3|TRBD1|.
CATSDTGTGGRDTQYF
TGTGCCACCAGTGACACCGGGACAGGGGGTAGGGATACGCAGTATTTT
>TRBV6-5|TRBJ1-5|TRBD1|.
CASSYSIGQATHPQHF
TGTGCCAGCAGTTACTCAATTGGACAGGCCACTCACCCCCAGCATTTT
>TRBV14|TRBJ2-5|TRBD1|.
CASSPGGRGQVKLRETQYF
TGTGCCAGCAGCCCTGGAGGCAGGGGGCAAGTTAAACTAAGAGAGACCCAGTACTTC
>TRBV9|TRBJ2-3|TRBD2|.
CASSALRLAGGDTQYF
TGTGCCAGCAGCGCCCTTCGACTCGCGGGGGGAGATACGCAGTATTTT
>TRBV5-6|TRBJ1-2|.|.
CASSLYLELNYGYTF
TGTGCCAGCAGCTTGTACTTAGAGTTGAACTATGGCTACACCTTC